The TCR beta chain under discussion was sequenced for a study of OX40 agonist ivuxolimab in advanced cancers. Study-level information: One hepatocellular carcinoma and two cutaneous melanoma patients partially responded. General study findings and limits: Expanded clones were, on average, more numerous in CD8+ T cells than in CD4+. Within 6 weeks, CD4+ and CD8+ blood T cells expanded clonally at 0.1 to 3.0 mg/kg.

The trim removed 6 bases at V and 7 bases at J, leaving 13 bases unmatched. Germline CDR1 is SEHNR and CDR2 is FQNEAQ (reference sequence). The CDR3 consists of 17 residues. This table comes from immunoSEQ multiplex PCR, and its TCRdb copy is limited to in-frame clones, with some not included. The sample records 50,000 or so clones, 84% being singletons. On this clone itself: Its antigen is unidentified.

The sequence was obtained from an adult with an advanced solid tumor such as melanoma, head and neck, liver or kidney cancer. The sequencing here drew on CD4+ or CD8+ T cells sorted from blood, taken in a trial of the OX40 agonist ivuxolimab. The gene calls are TRBV7-9 and TRBJ2-1; 12 bases line up with TRBD2. CDR3 region: CASSTKSSGREGNEQFF. DNA of the CDR3: TGTGCCAGCAGTACGAAGTCTAGCGGGAGGGAGGGGAATGAGCAGTTCTTC.